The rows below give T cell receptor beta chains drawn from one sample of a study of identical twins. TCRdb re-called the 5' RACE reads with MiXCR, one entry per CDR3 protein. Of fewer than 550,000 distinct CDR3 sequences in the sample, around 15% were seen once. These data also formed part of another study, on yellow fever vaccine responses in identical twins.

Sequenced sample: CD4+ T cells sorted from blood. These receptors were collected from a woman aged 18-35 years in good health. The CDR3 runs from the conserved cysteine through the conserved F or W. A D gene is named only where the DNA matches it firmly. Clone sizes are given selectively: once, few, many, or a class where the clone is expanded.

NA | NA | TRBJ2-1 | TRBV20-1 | TGCAGTGCTAGAGATCCGTCTGTAAGTAACAATGAGCAGTTCTTC | CSARDPSVSNNEQFF
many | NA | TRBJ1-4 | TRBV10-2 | TGCGCCAGCAAGAGAGGACAGTCAACTAATGAAAAACTGTTTTTT | CASKRGQSTNEKLFF
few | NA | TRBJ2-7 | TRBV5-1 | TGCGCCAGCAGCTTGGCCCTAGGGTCAGTATACGAGCAGTACTTC | CASSLALGSVYEQYF
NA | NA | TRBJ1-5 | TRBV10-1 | TGCGCCAGCAGTGAGCCAAGACGTTCCAGGGATCAGCCCCAGCATTTT | CASSEPRRSRDQPQHF
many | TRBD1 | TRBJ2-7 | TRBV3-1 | TGTGCCAGCAGCCCGATGATAGGACAGGCCGAGGTGTACTTC | CASSPMIGQAEVYF
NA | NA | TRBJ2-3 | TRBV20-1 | TGCAGTGCTAGAGATCCTCTGACAGATACGCAGTATTTT | CSARDPLTDTQYF
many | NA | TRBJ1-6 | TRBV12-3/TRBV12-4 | TGTGCCAGCAGTTTAGTGACAGACAATTCACCCCTCCACTTT | CASSLVTDNSPLHF
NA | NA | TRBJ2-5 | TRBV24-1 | TGTGCCACCAGTGATCCTGGTCTTCGGGAGACCCAGTACTTC | CATSDPGLRETQYF
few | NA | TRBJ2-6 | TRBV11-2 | TGTGCCAGCAGCTTAGGCCCAGGGGCAGGGGCTGGGGCCAACGTCCTGACTTTC | CASSLGPGAGAGANVLTF
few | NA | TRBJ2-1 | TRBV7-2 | TGTGCCAGCAGCCCCATGAGGGCCTCCAATGAGCAGTTCTTC | CASSPMRASNEQFF
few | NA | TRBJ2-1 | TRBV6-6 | TGTGCCAGCAAAAAAGACAGTTACAATGAGCAGTTCTTC | CASKKDSYNEQFF
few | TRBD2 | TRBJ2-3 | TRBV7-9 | TGTGCCAGCAGCAAACTAGCGGGGAAGGATACGCAGTATTTT | CASSKLAGKDTQYF
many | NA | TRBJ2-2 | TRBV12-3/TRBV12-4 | TGTGCCAGCAGACTACTAGCCTCCGGGGAGCTGTTTTTT | CASRLLASGELFF
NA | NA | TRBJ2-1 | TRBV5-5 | TGTGCCAGCAGCTTGAAGGGTCTTAGGGACTACAATGAGCAGTTCTTC | CASSLKGLRDYNEQFF
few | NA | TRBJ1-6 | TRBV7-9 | TGTGCCAGCAGCCCCGACAGGCCTAATTCACCCCTCCACTTT | CASSPDRPNSPLHF
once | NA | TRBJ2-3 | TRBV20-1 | TGCAGTGCTAGAGATAAGGGACCTACGCAGTATTTT | CSARDKGPTQYF
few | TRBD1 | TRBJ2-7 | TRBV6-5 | TGTGCCAGCAGTTACCGGACAGGACGCGAGGACGAGCAGTACTTC | CASSYRTGREDEQYF
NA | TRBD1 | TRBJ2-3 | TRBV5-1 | TGCGCCAGCAGCTTGGAGGGGGCGCGAGATACGCAGTATTTT | CASSLEGARDTQYF
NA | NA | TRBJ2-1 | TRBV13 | TGTGCCAGCAGCCCCCCCGAGGCCCACAATGAGCAGTTCTTC | CASSPPEAHNEQFF
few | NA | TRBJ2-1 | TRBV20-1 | TGCAGTGCTAGAGATAGGGGGGGACGATACAATGAGCAGTTCTTC | CSARDRGGRYNEQFF